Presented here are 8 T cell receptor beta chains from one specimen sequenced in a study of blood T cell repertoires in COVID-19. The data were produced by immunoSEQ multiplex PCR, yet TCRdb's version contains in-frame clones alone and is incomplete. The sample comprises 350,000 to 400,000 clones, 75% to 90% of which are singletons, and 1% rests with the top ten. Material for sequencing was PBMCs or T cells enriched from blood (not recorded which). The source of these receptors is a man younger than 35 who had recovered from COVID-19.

This CDR3 is CASSESGSGEQFF. The CDR3 region has the DNA TGCGCCAGCAGTGAGTCGGGGAGCGGTGAGCAGTTCTTC. The rearrangement uses TRBV10-1 and TRBJ2-1; the D gene is possibly TRBD2 (5 bases). Looked up from germline, CDR1 is WNHNN and CDR2 is SYGVQD (reference sequence). The CDR3 extends over 13 amino acids. Trimming removed 0 bases from V and 9 bases from J, with 9 bases in between.

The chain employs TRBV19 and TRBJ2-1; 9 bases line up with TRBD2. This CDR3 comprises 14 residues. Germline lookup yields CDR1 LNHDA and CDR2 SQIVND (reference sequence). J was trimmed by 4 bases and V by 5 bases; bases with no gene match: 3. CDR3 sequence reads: CASSPSGNYNEQFF. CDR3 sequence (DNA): TGTGCCAGTAGTCCTAGCGGGAATTACAATGAGCAGTTCTTC.

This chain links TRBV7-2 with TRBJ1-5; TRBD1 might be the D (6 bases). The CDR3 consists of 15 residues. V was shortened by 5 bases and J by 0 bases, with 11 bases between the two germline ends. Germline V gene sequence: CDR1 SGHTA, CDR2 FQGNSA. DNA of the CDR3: TGTGCCAGCAGCACCAGACAGGCTAGCAATCAGCCCCAGCATTTT. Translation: CASSTRQASNQPQHF. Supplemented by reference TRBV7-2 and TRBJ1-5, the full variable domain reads GAGVSQSPSNKVTEKGKDVELRCDPISGHTALYWYRQSLGQGLEFLIYFQGNSAPDKSGLPSDRFSAERTGGSVSTLTIQRTQQEDSAVYLCASSTRQASNQPQHFGDGTRLSIL.

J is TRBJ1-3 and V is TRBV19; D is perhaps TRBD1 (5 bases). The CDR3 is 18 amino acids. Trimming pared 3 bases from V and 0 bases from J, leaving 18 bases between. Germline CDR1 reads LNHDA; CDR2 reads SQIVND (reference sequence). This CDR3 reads CASSISSRGLLSGNTIYF. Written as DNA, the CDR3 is TGTGCCAGTAGTATTTCCAGCCGGGGACTGCTCTCTGGAAACACCATATATTTT.

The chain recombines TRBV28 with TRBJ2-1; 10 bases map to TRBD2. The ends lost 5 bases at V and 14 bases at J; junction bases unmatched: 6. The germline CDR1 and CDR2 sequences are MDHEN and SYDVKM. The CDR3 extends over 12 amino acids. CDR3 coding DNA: TGTGCCAGCAGTCCACTAGCGGGATGGGAGTTCTTC. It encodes CASSPLAGWEFF.

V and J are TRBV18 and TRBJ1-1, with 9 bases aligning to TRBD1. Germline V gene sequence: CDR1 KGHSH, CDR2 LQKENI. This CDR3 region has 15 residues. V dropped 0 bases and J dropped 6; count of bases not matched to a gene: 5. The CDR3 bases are TGTGCCAGCTCACCACCGGGGGACAGGGCCGCTGAAGCTTTCTTT. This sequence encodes CASSPPGDRAAEAFF.

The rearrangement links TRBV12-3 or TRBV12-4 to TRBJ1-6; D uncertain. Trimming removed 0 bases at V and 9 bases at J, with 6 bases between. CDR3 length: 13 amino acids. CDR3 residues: CASSLALGSPLHF. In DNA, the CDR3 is TGTGCCAGCAGTTTAGCGCTCGGTTCACCCCTCCACTTT.

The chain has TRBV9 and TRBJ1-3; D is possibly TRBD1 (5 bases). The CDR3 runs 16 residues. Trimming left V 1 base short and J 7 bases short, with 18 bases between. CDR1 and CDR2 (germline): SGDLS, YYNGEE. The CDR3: CASSVSDRTSWNTIYF. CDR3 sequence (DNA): TGTGCCAGCAGCGTATCTGACAGAACCAGTTGGAACACCATATATTTT.